This entry features one TCR beta chain sequence. Its antigen remains unidentified. No much larger clonotype is one base removed from it; base qualities were not supplied. The CDR3 spans 15 residues, from the cysteine through the phenylalanine. The read is trimmed to its CDR3 DNA, 45 bases read in frame from base 1. From a lookup of the germline V gene, CDR1 and CDR2 are MGHRA and YSYEKL. V is clipped by 0 bases and J by 6 bases, and the sequence between their germline boundaries is 11 bases long. This record comes from a study of T cells after yellow fever vaccination (dated by TCRdb to between 2017 and 2020). In the study overall: The SMART-Seq v4 Ultra Low Input RNA kit was used to prepare libraries from fractions with low cell numbers. To track T-cell clones before and after primary and booster YFV17D yellow fever vaccination, bulk TCR alpha and beta repertoires were sequenced longitudinally. Two healthy male donors made up the cohort, one aged 18 to 29 years and the other aged 30 to 40 years. Blood was drawn at multiple timepoints before and after primary and secondary immunization, with bulk PBMC replicates and cell subsets isolated. What the authors observed across the whole study: A small fraction of clonotypes appeared in both the CD4 and CD8 compartments, likely as a result of convergent recombination. Compared with the primary T-cell response, the secondary T-cell response was weaker but faster, peaking on day 5 rather than day 15. Because the study included only a couple of donors, the extent to which the findings can be generalized is limited. After the booster, most of the clones that had expanded following primary vaccination were detected again (almost 98% of CD4 and around nine tenths of CD8), which suggests that memory was broadly maintained. Computational filtering was required because FACS-sorted repertoires could contain abundant contaminating clonotypes from the bulk population.

The treatment or condition label for this specimen denotes: live attenuated yellow fever vaccine strain. Two biological replicates of bulk PBMCs were collected at each blood-draw timepoint. A standard Ficoll-Paque protocol was used to isolate PBMCs from peripheral blood. TriZol was used to extract RNA from bulk PBMCs, from CD4 and CD8 fractions, and from dextramer-positive and dextramer-negative fractions. The run used an Illumina NovaSeq 6000. TCR cDNA was synthesized by 5'RACE template switching, through which a universal primer site and unique molecular identifiers were introduced. Priming of cDNA synthesis was performed from both the TCR alpha and TCR beta constant segments. Libraries were amplified in two PCR steps, with sample barcodes and sequencing adapters added in the second step. Libraries were sequenced on Illumina HiSeq 2500 (2x100 bp) or NovaSeq (2x150 bp). The paper's data handling went like this. MIGEC handled demultiplexing of reads and collapsing into UMI consensus sequences, while MiXCR performed V(D)J alignment. Using edgeR on replicate PBMC samples, clonotypes were called vaccine-responding if FDR was below 0.01 and the log2 fold change was above 5 up to day 15. Each bulk clonotype received a CD4 or CD8 identity based on whether the sequenced CD4 or CD8 repertoire contained that clonotype at higher abundance. The public reads were quality trimmed at Q25 with fastp and then assembled into clones with MiXCR by TCRdb, keeping productive beta chains. Identical CDR3 proteins give one entry, which carries the most common genes and DNA. The V and J calls, along with clone size, are taken from TCRdb and not from the paper's own processing. This sample lists a few hundred thousand distinct CDR3 sequences; approximately 18% were detected once. The ten top clones hold 15% to 20% of the sample.

This chain is built from TRBV4-1 and TRBJ2-2; no confident D gene assignment can be made. The source of this sequence is a man younger than 35 who received the YFV17D yellow fever vaccine. The sample was PBMCs, taken before the yellow fever booster vaccination. The DNA sequence follows: TGCGCCAGCAGCCAAGATGATCTGACGGCCGGGGAGCTGTTTTTT. It is translated as CASSQDDLTAGELFF.